These 4 T cell receptor beta chains originate from one sample sequenced in a study of CD8+CD57+ T cells in acquired aplastic anemia. Genomic DNA constituted the template upon which TCR beta VDJ and CDR3 profiling was performed. Each CDR3 protein gets one entry after TCRdb re-called the reads with MiXCR. Among about 130,000 distinct CDR3 sequences listed, approximately 41% were seen once. The sample comprised sorted CD4+, CD8+, or CD8+CD57+ T cells (not recorded which) from PBMCs. Receptor source: a human donor in good health, serving as a control.

The rearrangement links TRBV4-2 to TRBJ2-1; TRBD1 matches at 9 bases. This CDR3 region has 16 residues. Looked up from germline, CDR1 is LGHNA and CDR2 is YNFKEQ. V trimming: 2 bases; J trimming: 7 bases; junction bases outside the gene matches: 9. CDR3 sequence: CASSQHSGTGRNEQFF. CDR3 nucleotide sequence: TGTGCCAGCAGCCAACACTCCGGGACAGGGAGAAATGAGCAGTTCTTC.

The chain joins TRBV11-2 to TRBJ1-2; tentatively, D is TRBD1 (6 bases). Germline CDR1 SGHAT, CDR2 FQNNGV. Trimming took 2 bases from V and 0 from J, leaving 19 bases between them. The CDR3 runs 18 residues. The CDR3 loop reads CASSLSLLGQTTNYGYTF. The CDR3 bases are TGTGCCAGCAGCTTATCTTTGCTAGGACAGACCACTAACTATGGCTACACCTTC.

This clonotype was found many times. The rearrangement uses TRBV24-1 and TRBJ2-5; no reliable D call. This CDR3 is built from 13 residues. The germline V gene has CDR1 KGHDR and CDR2 SFDVKD. V was pared by 9 bases and J by 1 base, with 11 bases between. CDR3 loop: CATQRTLQETQYF. Here the CDR3 DNA reads TGTGCCACCCAAAGAACTCTCCAAGAGACCCAGTACTTC.

The sample holds many counts of this clonotype. The chain has TRBV25-1 and TRBJ1-6; D is uncertain. Per germline, CDR1 MGHDK and CDR2 SYGVNS. V lost 4 bases, J lost 9 bases, and 10 bases lay in between. This CDR3 contains 13 residues. CDR3 coding DNA: TGTGCCAGCAGTGCGGGCAGTGGTTCACCCCTCCACTTT. This codes for CASSAGSGSPLHF.